The clone carrying this TCR beta chain was counted between two and nine times. Its target is unknown. The sample originates from a study of cytomegalovirus exposure and HLA in healthy donors. The overall study: Earlier sequencing of about 200 million T cells yielded approximately 120 million unique TCR beta sequences. Findings of the study overall: There were some public TCRs occurring in many donors, but most TCR sequences were rare. Cytomegalovirus status was reportedly diagnosed by the classifier with high sensitivity and specificity.

With 60 Vbeta and 13 Jbeta primers, the PCR was carried out. Only in-frame clones appear in the TCRdb table, and some are missing; sequencing was by immunoSEQ multiplex PCR. This sample yields about 220,000 clones, of which over 75% are seen a single time; approximately 2% belongs to the top ten. The TCR comes from a male donor in good health and CMV-seronegative. The sample taken for sequencing was PBMCs.

The CDR3 DNA follows: TGTGCCAGCAGATCCGACAGGACCCTTGGCTACACCTTC. This encodes CASRSDRTLGYTF. The chain employs TRBV7-8 and TRBJ1-2; perhaps TRBD1 as D (6 bases). The CDR3 covers 13 residues. With 6 bases removed from V and 7 bases from J, the gap between germline ends came to 15 bases. CDR1 is SGHVS and CDR2 is FQNEAQ in the germline V gene. Complete variable domain (other parts from reference TRBV7-8 and TRBJ1-2): GAGVSQSPRYKVAKRGQDVALRCDPISGHVSLFWYQQALGQGPEFLTYFQNEAQLDKSGLPSDRFFAERPEGSVSTLKIQRTQQEDSAVYLCASRSDRTLGYTFGSGTRLTVV.